The entry below describes one T cell receptor beta chain. Its antigen remains unidentified. Use of 60 Vbeta and 13 Jbeta primers characterized the PCR. Profiling relied on immunoSEQ multiplex PCR, and the TCRdb table lists in-frame clones only, not all of them. The sample holds over 130,000 clones; approximately 88% are singletons and the top ten take roughly 0.5%. This sample is drawn from a study of cytomegalovirus exposure and HLA in healthy donors. Germline V gene lookup returns CDR1 SEHNR and CDR2 FQNEAQ (reference sequence). The V segment lost 3 bases and the J segment 0 bases; nucleotides outside the gene matches: 5. This CDR3 has 16 residues. Findings and caveats of the study: Altogether, 150 to 200 TCR beta chains were recorded as cytomegalovirus-associated. Earlier results showed most TCR beta V segments being productive about 87% or about 30% of the time. Three chains tied to CMV proved CMV antigen-specific in vitro.

V is TRBV7-9 and J is TRBJ1-1; 9 bases align to TRBD1. Material for sequencing was PBMCs. The TCR sequence derives from a woman between 40 and 50 years old in good health and CMV-seronegative. The CDR3 DNA sequence: TGTGCCAGCAGCTTTCTTGGGACAGGGATGAACACTGAAGCTTTCTTT. It is translated as CASSFLGTGMNTEAFF.